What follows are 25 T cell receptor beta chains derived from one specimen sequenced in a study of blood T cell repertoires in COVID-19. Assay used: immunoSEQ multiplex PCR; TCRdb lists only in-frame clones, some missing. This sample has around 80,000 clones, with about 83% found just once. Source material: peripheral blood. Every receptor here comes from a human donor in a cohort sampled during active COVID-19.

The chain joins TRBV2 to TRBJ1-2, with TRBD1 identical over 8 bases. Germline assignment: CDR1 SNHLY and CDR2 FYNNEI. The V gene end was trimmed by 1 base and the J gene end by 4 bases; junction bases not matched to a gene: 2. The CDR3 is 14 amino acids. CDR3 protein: CASSEGTGIYGYTF. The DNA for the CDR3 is TGTGCCAGCAGTGAAGGGACAGGGATCTATGGCTACACCTTC.

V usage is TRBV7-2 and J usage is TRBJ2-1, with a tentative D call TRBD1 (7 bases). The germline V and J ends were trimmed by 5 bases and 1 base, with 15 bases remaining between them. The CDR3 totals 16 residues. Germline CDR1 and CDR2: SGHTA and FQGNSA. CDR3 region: CASSVRRDSSYNEQFF. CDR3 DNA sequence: TGTGCCAGCAGCGTACGGCGGGACAGTTCCTACAATGAGCAGTTCTTC.

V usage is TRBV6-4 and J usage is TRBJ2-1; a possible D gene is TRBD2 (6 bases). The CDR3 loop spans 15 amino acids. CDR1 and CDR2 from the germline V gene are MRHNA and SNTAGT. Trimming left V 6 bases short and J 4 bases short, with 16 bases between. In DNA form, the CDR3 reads TGTGCCAGCAGCCCGGTCGGGGGAGTGTACAATGAGCAGTTCTTC. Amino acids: CASSPVGGVYNEQFF.

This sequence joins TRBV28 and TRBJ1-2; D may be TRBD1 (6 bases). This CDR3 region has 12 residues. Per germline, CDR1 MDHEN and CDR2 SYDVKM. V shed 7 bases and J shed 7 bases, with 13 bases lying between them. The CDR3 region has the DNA TGTGCCAGCATGCAGGGGATAAGTGGCTACACCTTC. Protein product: CASMQGISGYTF.

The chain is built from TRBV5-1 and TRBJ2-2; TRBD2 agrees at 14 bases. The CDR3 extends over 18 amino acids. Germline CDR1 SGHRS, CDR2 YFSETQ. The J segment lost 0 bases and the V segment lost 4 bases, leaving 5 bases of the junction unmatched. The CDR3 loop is CASSAGTSGGPNTGELFF. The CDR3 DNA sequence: TGCGCCAGCAGCGCGGGGACTAGCGGGGGCCCGAACACCGGGGAGCTGTTTTTT.

The CDR3 protein is CASSYGTGRNEQYF. The CDR3 coding sequence is TGTGCCAGCAGTTACGGGACAGGGAGGAACGAGCAGTACTTC. The rearrangement links TRBV6-5 to TRBJ2-7, with 9 bases matching TRBD1. The germline V gene encodes CDR1 MNHEY and CDR2 SVGAGI. V lost 2 bases to trimming and J lost 5 bases; unmatched junction nucleotides: 4. This CDR3 has 14 amino acids.

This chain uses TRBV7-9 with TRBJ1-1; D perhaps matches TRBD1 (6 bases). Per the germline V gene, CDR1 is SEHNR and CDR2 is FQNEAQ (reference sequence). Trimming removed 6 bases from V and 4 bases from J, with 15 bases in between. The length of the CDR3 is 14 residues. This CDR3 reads CASRSQGFGTEAFF. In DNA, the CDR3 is TGTGCCAGCAGGTCACAGGGATTCGGCACTGAAGCTTTCTTT.

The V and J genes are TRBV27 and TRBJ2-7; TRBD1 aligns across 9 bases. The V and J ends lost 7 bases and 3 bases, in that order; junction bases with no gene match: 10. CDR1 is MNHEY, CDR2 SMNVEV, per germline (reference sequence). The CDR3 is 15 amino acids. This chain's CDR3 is CASTPEGTGYYEQYF. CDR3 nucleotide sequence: TGTGCCAGCACCCCCGAGGGGACAGGGTACTACGAGCAGTACTTC.

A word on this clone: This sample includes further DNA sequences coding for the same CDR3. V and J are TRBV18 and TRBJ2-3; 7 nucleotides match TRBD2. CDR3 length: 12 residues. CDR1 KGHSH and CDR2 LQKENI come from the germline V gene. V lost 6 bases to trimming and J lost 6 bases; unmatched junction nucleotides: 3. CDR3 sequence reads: CASSPGGDTQYF. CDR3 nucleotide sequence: TGTGCCAGCTCTCCCGGGGGGGATACGCAGTATTTT.

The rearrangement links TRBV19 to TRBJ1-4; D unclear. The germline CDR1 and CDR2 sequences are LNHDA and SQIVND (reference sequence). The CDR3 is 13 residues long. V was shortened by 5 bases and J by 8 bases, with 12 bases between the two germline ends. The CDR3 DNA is TGTGCCAGTAGTCCTGGTATGGAGGAAAAACTGTTTTTT. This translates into CASSPGMEEKLFF.

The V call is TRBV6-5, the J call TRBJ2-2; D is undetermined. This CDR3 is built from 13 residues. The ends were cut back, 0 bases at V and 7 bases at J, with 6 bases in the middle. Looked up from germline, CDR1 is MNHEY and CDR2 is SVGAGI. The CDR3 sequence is CASSYSQIGELFF. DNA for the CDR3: TGTGCCAGCAGTTACTCCCAAATCGGGGAGCTGTTTTTT.

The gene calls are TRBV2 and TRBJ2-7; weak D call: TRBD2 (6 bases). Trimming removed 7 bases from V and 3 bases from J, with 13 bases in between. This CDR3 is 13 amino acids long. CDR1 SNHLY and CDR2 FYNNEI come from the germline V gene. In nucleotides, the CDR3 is TGTGCCAGCAATCGGAATAGCGGCTACGAGCAGTACTTC. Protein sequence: CASNRNSGYEQYF.

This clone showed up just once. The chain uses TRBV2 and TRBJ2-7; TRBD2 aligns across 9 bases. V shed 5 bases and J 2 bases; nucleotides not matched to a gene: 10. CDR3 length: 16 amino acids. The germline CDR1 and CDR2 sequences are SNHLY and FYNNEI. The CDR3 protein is CASSIARGGGAYEQYF. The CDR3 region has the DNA TGTGCCAGCAGTATCGCCCGCGGGGGGGGCGCCTACGAGCAGTACTTC.

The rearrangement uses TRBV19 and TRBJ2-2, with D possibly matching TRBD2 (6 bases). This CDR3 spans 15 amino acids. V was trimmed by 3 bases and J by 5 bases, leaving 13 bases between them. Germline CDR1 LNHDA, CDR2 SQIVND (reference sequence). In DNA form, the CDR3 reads TGTGCCAGTAGTATGAGGAGGGGCTGGACCGGGGAGCTGTTTTTT. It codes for CASSMRRGWTGELFF.

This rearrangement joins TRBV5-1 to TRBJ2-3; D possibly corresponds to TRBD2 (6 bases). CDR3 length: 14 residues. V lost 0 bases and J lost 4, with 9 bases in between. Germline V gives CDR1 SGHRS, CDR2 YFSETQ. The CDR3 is CASSLAPGADTQYF. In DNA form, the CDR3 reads TGCGCCAGCAGCTTGGCCCCGGGGGCAGATACGCAGTATTTT.

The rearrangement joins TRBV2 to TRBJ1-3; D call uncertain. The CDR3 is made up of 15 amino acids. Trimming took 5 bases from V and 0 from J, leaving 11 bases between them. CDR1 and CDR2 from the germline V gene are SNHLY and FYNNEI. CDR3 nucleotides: TGTGCCAGCAGTCCCTCGGGGATCTCTGGAAACACCATATATTTT. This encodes CASSPSGISGNTIYF. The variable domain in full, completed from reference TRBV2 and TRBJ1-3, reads EPEVTQTPSHQVTQMGQEVILRCVPISNHLYFYWYRQILGQKVEFLVSFYNNEISEKSEIFDDQFSVERPDGSNFTLKIRSTKLEDSAMYFCASSPSGISGNTIYFGEGSWLTVV.

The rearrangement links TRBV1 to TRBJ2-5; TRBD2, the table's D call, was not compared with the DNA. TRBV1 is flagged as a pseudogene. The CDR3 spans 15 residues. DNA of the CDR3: TGCACCAGCAGCCACTGGGGACTAGCGGGGGGGACCCAGTACTTC. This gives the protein CTSSHWGLAGGTQYF.

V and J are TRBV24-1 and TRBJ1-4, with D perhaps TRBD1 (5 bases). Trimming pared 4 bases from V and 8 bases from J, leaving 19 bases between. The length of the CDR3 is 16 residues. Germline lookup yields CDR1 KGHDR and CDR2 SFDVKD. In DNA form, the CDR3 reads TGTGCCACCAGTGACACGTCGCCAGGGAATAACGAAAAACTGTTTTTT. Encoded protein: CATSDTSPGNNEKLFF.

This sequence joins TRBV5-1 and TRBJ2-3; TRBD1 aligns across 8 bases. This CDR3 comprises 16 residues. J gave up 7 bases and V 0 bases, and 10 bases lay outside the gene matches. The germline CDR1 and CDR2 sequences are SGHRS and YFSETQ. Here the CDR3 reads CASSLAWTGSGNTQYF. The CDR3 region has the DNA TGCGCCAGCAGCTTGGCCTGGACAGGGTCTGGAAATACGCAGTATTTT.

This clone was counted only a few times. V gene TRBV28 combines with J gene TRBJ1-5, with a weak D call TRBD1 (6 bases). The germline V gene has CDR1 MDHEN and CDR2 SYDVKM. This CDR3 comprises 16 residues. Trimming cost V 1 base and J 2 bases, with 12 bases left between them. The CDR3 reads CASSLSSRGGNQPQHF. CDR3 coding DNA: TGTGCCAGCAGTTTATCGAGCAGGGGTGGCAATCAGCCCCAGCATTTT.

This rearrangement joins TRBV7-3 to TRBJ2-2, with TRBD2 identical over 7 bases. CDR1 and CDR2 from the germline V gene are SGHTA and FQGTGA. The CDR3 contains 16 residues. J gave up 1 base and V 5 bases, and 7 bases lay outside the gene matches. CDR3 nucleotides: TGTGCCAGCAGCCCCAAGACTAGCCTGAACACCGGGGAGCTGTTTTTT. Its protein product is CASSPKTSLNTGELFF.

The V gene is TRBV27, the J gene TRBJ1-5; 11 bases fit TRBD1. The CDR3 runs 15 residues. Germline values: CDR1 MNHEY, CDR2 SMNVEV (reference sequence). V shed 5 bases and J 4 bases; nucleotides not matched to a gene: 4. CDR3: CASSLGTGGNQPQHF. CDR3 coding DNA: TGTGCCAGCAGTCTAGGGACAGGGGGGAATCAGCCCCAGCATTTT.

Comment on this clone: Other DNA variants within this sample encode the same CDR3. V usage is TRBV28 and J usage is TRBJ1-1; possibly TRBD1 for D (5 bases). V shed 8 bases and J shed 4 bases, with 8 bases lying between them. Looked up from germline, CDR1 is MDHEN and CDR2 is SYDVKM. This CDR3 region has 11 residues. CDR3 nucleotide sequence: TGTGCCAGCGGAAGGGGCACTGAAGCTTTCTTT. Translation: CASGRGTEAFF.

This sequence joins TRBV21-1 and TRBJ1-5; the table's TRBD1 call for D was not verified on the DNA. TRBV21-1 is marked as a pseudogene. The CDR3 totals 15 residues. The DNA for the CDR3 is TGTGCCAGCAGCAAAAGGGACAATCACAATCAGCCCCAGCATTTT. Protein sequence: CASSKRDNHNQPQHF.

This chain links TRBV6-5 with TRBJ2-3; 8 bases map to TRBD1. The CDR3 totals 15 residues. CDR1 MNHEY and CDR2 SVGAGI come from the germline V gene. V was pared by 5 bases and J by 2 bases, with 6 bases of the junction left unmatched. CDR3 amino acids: CASSNGQGHTDTQYF. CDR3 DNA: TGTGCCAGCAGTAATGGACAGGGACACACAGATACGCAGTATTTT.